A single sample is the source of the 11 T cell receptor beta chains below, sequenced in a study of naive and memory T cell subsets. Their target antigens are unknown. Two oligonucleotides, mixed equimolar, formed the beta constant-region primer covering TRBC1 and TRBC2. Four rounds of PCR amplified the ligated cDNA using nested alpha and beta constant-region primers plus SP2. TCRdb re-called the UMI-ligation and nested PCR reads with MiXCR, one entry per CDR3 protein. The sample gives 98,000 or so distinct CDR3 sequences, around 13% of which show up once; around 2.7% is in the top ten. The study's findings and limits: Naive repertoires, especially CD8, held a few larger clonotypes, possibly memory cells re-expressing CD45RA.

Sequencing was performed on naive CD8+ T cells from blood. The receptors derive from a human donor in good health.

This clonotype showed up many times. This sequence joins TRBV6-2 or TRBV6-3 and TRBJ2-2; no clear D. Per germline, CDR1 MNHEY and CDR2 SVGEGT. The V gene lost 3 bases and the J gene lost 6 bases, with 2 bases spanning the gap. The CDR3 is 11 amino acids. The CDR3 here is CASSYPGELFF. The CDR3 DNA follows: TGTGCCAGCAGTTATCCCGGGGAGCTGTTTTTT.

The V call is TRBV4-3, the J call TRBJ1-2, with D possibly matching TRBD1 (5 bases). Germline V gene sequence: CDR1 LGHNA, CDR2 YSLEER. The V end lost 0 bases, the J end lost 4 bases, and 18 bases lay between the germline ends. The CDR3 sequence is 17 residues long. CDR3 nucleotide sequence: TGCGCCAGCAGCCAAGATCTGCTCCCCCAGGGAAGCTATGGCTACACCTTC. It codes for CASSQDLLPQGSYGYTF.

In this sample, this clonotype turned up a few times. This chain connects TRBV29-1 to TRBJ1-5; maybe TRBD1 (6 bases). This CDR3 is built from 14 residues. Trimming took off 4 bases at V and 6 bases at J, with 16 bases between the two ends. The V gene's germline CDR1 is SQVTM and CDR2 ANQGSEA. Here the CDR3 reads CSVGSSRGGQPQHF. The DNA of the CDR3 is TGCAGCGTTGGTAGTTCCAGGGGAGGTCAGCCCCAGCATTTT.

CDR3 region: CASSQETSGYEQYF. The CDR3 DNA is TGTGCCAGCAGCCAAGAGACATCAGGCTACGAGCAGTACTTC. This chain connects TRBV14 to TRBJ2-7; D remains unclear. Deletions cut 0 bases from V and 3 bases from J, with 9 bases between. The CDR3 length is 14 residues. The V gene's germline CDR1 is SGHDN and CDR2 FVKESK. The whole variable domain, remainder taken from reference TRBV14 and TRBJ2-7, is EAGVTQFPSHSVIEKGQTVTLRCDPISGHDNLYWYRRVMGKEIKFLLHFVKESKQDESGMPNNRFLAERTGGTYSTLKVQPAELEDSGVYFCASSQETSGYEQYFGPGTRLTVT.

The chain carries TRBV12-3 or TRBV12-4 and TRBJ2-1, with D unclear. The CDR3 covers 12 residues. Deletions cut 6 bases from V and 10 bases from J, with 13 bases between. CDR3 loop: CASSPGSWEQFF. In DNA, the CDR3 is TGTGCCAGCAGCCCCGGTTCCTGGGAGCAGTTCTTC.

On this clonotype itself: It may be a read error: a sequence one base away is much more abundant. The genes are TRBV10-3 and TRBJ1-1; the match to TRBD1 covers 8 bases. This CDR3 is built from 13 residues. Losses at the gene ends were 10 bases for V and 5 bases for J; bases not matched to a gene: 9. Germline V gives CDR1 ENHRY, CDR2 SYGVKD. The CDR3 DNA sequence: TGTGCCAAAGCTCAGGGGGCGCGAACTGAAGCTTTCTTT. Its translation is CAKAQGARTEAFF.

This chain uses TRBV10-3 with TRBJ2-5; D gene ambiguous. V was cut by 3 bases and J by 5 bases, with 7 bases left in between. The CDR3 is made up of 12 amino acids. Per germline, CDR1 ENHRY and CDR2 SYGVKD. CDR3 protein: CAISDLAETQYF. The CDR3, as DNA: TGTGCCATCAGTGATCTCGCGGAGACCCAGTACTTC.

In nucleotides, the CDR3 is TGTGCCAGCCGACAACATACCTTTGGGCAAGAGACCCAGTACTTC. Protein sequence: CASRQHTFGQETQYF. This chain uses TRBV12-3 or TRBV12-4 with TRBJ2-5; D gene unclear. The CDR3 contains 15 residues. V was trimmed by 8 bases and J by 2 bases, leaving 18 bases between them.

This clonotype was seen more than once but under ten times. This rearrangement joins TRBV11-2 to TRBJ2-2, with D hard to call. Deletions cut 1 base from V and 4 bases from J, with 10 bases between. The CDR3 length is 15 residues. From germline, CDR1 is SGHAT and CDR2 FQNNGV. The CDR3 nucleotides are TGTGCCAGCAGCTTAGGGGGTGTAGGCACCGGGGAGCTGTTTTTT. Encoded protein: CASSLGGVGTGELFF. Using reference TRBV11-2 and TRBJ2-2 for the parts outside the CDR3, the full variable domain is EAGVAQSPRYKIIEKRQSVAFWCNPISGHATLYWYQQILGQGPKLLIQFQNNGVVDDSQLPKDRFSAERLKGVDSTLKIQPAKLEDSAVYLCASSLGGVGTGELFFGEGSRLTVL.

This clonotype was seen at least ten times. This chain's CDR3 is CASSQDPGAGYTF. CDR3 sequence (DNA): TGCGCCAGCAGCCAAGATCCGGGGGCCGGCTACACCTTC. The chain is built from TRBV4-1 and TRBJ1-2, with D possibly being TRBD1 (6 bases). Germline V gene sequence: CDR1 MGHRA, CDR2 YSYEKL. Trimming took off 0 bases at V and 8 bases at J, with 10 bases between the two ends. This CDR3 comprises 13 residues.

This clonotype turned up a few times. The gene calls are TRBV12-3 or TRBV12-4 and TRBJ1-5; D unresolved. This CDR3 spans 14 amino acids. V was shortened by 6 bases and J by 0 bases, with 9 bases between the two germline ends. The CDR3 protein is CASSDNYSNQPQHF. As DNA, the CDR3 is TGTGCCAGCAGCGACAATTATAGCAATCAGCCCCAGCATTTT.